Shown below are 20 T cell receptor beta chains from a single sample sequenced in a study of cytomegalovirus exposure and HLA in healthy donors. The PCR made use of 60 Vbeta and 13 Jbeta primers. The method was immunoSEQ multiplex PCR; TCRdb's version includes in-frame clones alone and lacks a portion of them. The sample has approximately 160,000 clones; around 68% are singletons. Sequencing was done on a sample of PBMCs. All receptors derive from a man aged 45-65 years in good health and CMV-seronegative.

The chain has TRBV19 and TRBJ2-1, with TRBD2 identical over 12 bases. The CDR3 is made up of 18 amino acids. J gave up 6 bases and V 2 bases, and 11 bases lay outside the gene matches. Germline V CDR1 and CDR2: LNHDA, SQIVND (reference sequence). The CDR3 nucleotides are TGTGCCAGTAGTATACTTACTACTAGCGGGGGGTTTTCCAATGAGCAGTTCTTC. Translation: CASSILTTSGGFSNEQFF.

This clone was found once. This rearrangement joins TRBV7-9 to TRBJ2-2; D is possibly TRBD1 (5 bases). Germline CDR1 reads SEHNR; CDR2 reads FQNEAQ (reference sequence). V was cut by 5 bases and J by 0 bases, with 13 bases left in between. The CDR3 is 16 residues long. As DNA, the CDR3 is TGTGCCAGCAGCCCCACAGGAAACCCGAACACCGGGGAGCTGTTTTTT. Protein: CASSPTGNPNTGELFF.

The CDR3 loop reads CASMAGGTDTQYF. The CDR3 DNA reads TGTGCCAGCATGGCAGGGGGTACAGATACGCAGTATTTT. This rearrangement joins TRBV6-5 to TRBJ2-3; 7 bases agree with TRBD1. The length of the CDR3 is 13 residues. Losses at the gene ends were 7 bases for V and 3 bases for J; bases not matched to a gene: 4. Per germline, CDR1 MNHEY and CDR2 SVGAGI.

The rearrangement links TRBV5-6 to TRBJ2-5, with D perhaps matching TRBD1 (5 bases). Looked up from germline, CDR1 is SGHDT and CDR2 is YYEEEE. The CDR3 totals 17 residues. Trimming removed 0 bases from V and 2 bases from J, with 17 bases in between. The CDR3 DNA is TGTGCCAGCAGCTTGGGGGGCCTTTCTAAACTTCAAGAGACCCAGTACTTC. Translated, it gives CASSLGGLSKLQETQYF.

For the CDR3, the DNA is TGCAGTGTGGGCACGGTTTACGAGCAGTACTTC. Protein product: CSVGTVYEQYF. The chain links TRBV20-1 to TRBJ2-7; D is unresolved. Trimming cost V 7 bases and J 4 bases, with 11 bases left between them. The V gene's germline CDR1 is DFQATT and CDR2 SNEGSKA (reference sequence). The CDR3 consists of 11 residues.

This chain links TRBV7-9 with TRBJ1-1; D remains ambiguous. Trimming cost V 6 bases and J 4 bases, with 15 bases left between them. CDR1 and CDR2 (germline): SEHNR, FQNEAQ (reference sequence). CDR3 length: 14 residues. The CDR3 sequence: CASSYARMSTEAFF. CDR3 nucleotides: TGTGCCAGCAGTTACGCGCGGATGTCCACTGAAGCTTTCTTT.

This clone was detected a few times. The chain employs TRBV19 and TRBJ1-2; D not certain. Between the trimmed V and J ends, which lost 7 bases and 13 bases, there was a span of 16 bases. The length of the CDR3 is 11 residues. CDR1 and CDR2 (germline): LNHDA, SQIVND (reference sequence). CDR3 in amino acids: CASMRVRESTF. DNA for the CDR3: TGTGCCAGTATGAGGGTCCGGGAATCCACCTTC.

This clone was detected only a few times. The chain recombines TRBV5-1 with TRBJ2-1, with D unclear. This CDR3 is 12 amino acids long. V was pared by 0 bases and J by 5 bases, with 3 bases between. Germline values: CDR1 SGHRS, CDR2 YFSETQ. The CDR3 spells CASSLADNEQFF. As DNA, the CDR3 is TGCGCCAGCAGCTTGGCCGACAATGAGCAGTTCTTC.

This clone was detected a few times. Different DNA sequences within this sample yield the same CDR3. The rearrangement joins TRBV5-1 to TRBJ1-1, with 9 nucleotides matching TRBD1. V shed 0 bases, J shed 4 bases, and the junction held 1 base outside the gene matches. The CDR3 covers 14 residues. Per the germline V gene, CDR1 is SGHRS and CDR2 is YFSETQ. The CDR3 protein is CASSLGQGGTEAFF. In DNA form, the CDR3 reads TGCGCCAGCAGCTTGGGACAGGGGGGCACTGAAGCTTTCTTT.

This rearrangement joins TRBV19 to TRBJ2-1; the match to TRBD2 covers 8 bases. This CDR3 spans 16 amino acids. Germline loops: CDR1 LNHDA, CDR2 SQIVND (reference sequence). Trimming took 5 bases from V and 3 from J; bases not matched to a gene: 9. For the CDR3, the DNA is TGTGCCAGTAGTGGCAGGCGAGCGGGGGTCTACAATGAGCAGTTCTTC. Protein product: CASSGRRAGVYNEQFF. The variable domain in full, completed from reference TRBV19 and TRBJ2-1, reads DGGITQSPKYLFRKEGQNVTLSCEQNLNHDAMYWYRQDPGQGLRLIYYSQIVNDFQKGDIAEGYSVSREKKESFPLTVTSAQKNPTAFYLCASSGRRAGVYNEQFFGPGTRLTVL.

In DNA, the CDR3 is TGTGCCAGCAGTTTCGACAGGTCTGGCTATGGCTACACCTTC. This translates into CASSFDRSGYGYTF. The chain uses TRBV6-5 and TRBJ1-2; maybe TRBD1 (6 bases). The germline V gene encodes CDR1 MNHEY and CDR2 SVGAGI. CDR3 length equals 14 residues. Trimming took 4 bases from V and 4 from J, leaving 13 bases between them.

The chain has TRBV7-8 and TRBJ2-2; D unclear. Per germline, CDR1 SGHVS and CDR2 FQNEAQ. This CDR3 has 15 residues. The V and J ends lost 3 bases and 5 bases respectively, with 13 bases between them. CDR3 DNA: TGTGCCAGCAGCTTCCTCTTAGATTGGACCGGGGAGCTGTTTTTT. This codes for CASSFLLDWTGELFF.

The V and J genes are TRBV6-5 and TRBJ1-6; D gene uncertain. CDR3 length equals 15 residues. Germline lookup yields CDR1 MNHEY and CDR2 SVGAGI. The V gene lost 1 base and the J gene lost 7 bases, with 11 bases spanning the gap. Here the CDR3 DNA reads TGTGCCAGCAGTTACTGGTCAGTAATCAATTCACCCCTCCACTTT. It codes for CASSYWSVINSPLHF.

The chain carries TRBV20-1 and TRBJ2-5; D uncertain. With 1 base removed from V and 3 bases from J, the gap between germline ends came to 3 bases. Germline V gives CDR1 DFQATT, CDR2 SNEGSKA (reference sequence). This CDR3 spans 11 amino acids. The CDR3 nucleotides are TGCAGTGCTAGAGGAGAAGAGACCCAGTACTTC. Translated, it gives CSARGEETQYF.

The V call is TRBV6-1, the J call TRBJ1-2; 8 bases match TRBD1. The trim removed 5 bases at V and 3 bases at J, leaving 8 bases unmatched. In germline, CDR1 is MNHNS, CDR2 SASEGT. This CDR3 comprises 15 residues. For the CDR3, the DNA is TGTGCCAGCAGTCCACGGACAGGGAACCACTATGGCTACACCTTC. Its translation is CASSPRTGNHYGYTF.

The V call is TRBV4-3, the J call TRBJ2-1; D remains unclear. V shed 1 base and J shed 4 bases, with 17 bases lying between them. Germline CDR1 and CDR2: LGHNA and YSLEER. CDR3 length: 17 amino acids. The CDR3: CASSQAPNSGVYNEQFF. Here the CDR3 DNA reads TGCGCCAGCAGCCAAGCACCCAACAGTGGCGTATACAATGAGCAGTTCTTC.

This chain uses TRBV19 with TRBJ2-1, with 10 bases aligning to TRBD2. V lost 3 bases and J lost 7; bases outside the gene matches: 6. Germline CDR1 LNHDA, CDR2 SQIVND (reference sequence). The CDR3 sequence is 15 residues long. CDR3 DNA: TGTGCCAGTAGTATCTATAAGCGGGAGGGGAATGAGCAGTTCTTC. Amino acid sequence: CASSIYKREGNEQFF.

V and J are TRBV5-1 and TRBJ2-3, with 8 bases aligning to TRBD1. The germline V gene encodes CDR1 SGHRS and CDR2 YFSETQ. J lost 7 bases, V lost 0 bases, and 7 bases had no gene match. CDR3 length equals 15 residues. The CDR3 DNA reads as TGCGCCAGCAGCTTGGGGCAGGGGGCAAGGAATACGCAGTATTTT. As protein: CASSLGQGARNTQYF.

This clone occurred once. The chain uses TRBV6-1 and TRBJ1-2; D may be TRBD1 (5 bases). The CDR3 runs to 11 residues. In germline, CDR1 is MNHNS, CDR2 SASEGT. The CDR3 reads CGTRGDYGYTF. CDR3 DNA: TGTGGGACGCGGGGCGATTATGGCTACACCTTC.

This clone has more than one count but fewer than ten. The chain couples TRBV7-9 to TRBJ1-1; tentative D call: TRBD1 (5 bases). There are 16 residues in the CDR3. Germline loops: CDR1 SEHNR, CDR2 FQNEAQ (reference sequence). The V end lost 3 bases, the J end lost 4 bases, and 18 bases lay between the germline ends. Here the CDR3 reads CASSFPPGEGSTEAFF. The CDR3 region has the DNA TGTGCCAGCAGCTTCCCCCCGGGAGAGGGGAGCACTGAAGCTTTCTTT.